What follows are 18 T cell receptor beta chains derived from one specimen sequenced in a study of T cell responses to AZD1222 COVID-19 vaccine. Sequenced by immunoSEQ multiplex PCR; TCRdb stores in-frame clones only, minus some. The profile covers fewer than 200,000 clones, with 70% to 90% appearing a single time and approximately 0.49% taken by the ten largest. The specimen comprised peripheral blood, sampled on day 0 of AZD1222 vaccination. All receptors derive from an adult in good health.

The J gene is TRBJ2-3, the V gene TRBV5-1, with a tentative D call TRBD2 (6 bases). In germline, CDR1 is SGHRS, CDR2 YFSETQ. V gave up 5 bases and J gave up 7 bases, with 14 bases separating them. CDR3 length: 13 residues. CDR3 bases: TGCGCCAGCAGGGAAAACGGAGGGAATACGCAGTATTTT. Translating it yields CASRENGGNTQYF.

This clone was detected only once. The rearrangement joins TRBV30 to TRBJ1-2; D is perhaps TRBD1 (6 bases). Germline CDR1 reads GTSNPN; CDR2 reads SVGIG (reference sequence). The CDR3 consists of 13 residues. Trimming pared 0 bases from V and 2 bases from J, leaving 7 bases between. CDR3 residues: CAWSVGQNYGYTF. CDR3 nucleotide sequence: TGTGCCTGGAGTGTAGGACAGAACTATGGCTACACCTTC.

The CDR3 DNA follows: TGTGCAGTCCGGGGGGAGGAATACGAGCAGTACTTC. The encoded protein is CAVRGEEYEQYF. The chain joins TRBV30 to TRBJ2-7; TRBD2 matches at 7 bases. This CDR3 is 12 amino acids long. Germline lookup yields CDR1 GTSNPN and CDR2 SVGIG (reference sequence).

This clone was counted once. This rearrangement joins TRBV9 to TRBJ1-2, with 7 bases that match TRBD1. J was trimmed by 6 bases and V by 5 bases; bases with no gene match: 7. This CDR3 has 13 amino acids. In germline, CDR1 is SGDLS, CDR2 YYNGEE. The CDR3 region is CASSQGEVDGYTF. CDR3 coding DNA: TGTGCCAGCAGTCAGGGGGAAGTGGATGGCTACACCTTC.

The CDR3: CASSATAENGNTIYF. The CDR3 nucleotides are TGTGCCAGCTCCGCGACGGCGGAGAATGGAAACACCATATATTTT. V and J are TRBV18 and TRBJ1-3; D not certain. Trimming pared 6 bases from V and 3 bases from J, leaving 15 bases between. Germline CDR1 and CDR2: KGHSH and LQKENI. CDR3 length: 15 amino acids.

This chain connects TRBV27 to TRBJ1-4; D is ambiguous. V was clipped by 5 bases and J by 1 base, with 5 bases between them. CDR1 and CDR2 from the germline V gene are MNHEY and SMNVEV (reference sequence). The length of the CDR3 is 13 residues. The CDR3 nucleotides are TGTGCCAGCAGTCCCAGAACTAATGAAAAACTGTTTTTT. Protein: CASSPRTNEKLFF.

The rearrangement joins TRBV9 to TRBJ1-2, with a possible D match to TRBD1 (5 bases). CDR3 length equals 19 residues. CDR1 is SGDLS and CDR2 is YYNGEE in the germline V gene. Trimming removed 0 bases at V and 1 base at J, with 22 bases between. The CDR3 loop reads CASSVVGTPAPKVNYGYTF. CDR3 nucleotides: TGTGCCAGCAGCGTAGTGGGGACTCCGGCCCCGAAGGTTAACTATGGCTACACCTTC.

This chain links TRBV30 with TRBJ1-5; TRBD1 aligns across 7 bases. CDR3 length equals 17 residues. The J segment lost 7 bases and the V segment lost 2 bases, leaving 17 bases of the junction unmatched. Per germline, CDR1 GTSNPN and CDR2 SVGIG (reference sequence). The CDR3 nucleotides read TGTGCCTGGAGTACTTTGACAGGGAATAACTTAGGACAGCCCCAGCATTTT. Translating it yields CAWSTLTGNNLGQPQHF.

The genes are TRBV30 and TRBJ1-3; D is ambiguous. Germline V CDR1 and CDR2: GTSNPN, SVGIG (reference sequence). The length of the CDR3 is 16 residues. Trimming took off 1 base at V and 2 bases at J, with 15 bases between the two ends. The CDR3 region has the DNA TGTGCCTGGAGTGCCCCGGGCAAGGATGCTGGAAACACCATATATTTT. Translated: CAWSAPGKDAGNTIYF.

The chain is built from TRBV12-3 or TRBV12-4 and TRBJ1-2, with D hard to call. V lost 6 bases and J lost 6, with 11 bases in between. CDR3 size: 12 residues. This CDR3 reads CASSEVRDGYTF. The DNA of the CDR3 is TGTGCCAGCAGCGAAGTCCGGGATGGCTACACCTTC.

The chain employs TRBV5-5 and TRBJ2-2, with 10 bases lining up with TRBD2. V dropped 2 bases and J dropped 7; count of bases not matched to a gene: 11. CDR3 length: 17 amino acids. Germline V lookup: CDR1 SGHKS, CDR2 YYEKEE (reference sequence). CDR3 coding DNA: TGTGCCAGCAGCTTCAAAAGCACCGGGACTAGCGTCGGGGAGCTGTTTTTT. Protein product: CASSFKSTGTSVGELFF. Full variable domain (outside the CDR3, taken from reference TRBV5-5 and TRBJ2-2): DAGVTQSPTHLIKTRGQQVTLRCSPISGHKSVSWYQQVLGQGPQFIFQYYEKEERGRGNFPDRFSARQFPNYSSELNVNALLLGDSALYLCASSFKSTGTSVGELFFGEGSRLTVL.

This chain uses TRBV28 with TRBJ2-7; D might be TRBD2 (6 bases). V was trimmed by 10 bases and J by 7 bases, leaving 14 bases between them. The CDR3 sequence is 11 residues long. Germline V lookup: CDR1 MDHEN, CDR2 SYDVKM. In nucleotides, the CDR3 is TGTGCCACCCATGGGGGGTTAGAGCAGTACTTC. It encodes CATHGGLEQYF. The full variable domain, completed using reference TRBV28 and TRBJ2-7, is DVKVTQSSRYLVKRTGEKVFLECVQDMDHENMFWYRQDPGLGLRLIYFSYDVKMKEKGDIPEGYSVSREKKERFSLILESASTNQTSMYLCATHGGLEQYFGPGTRLTVT.

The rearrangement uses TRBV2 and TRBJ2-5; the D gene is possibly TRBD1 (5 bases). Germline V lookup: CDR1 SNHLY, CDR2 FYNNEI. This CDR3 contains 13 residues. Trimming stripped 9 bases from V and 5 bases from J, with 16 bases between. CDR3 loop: CASKGDFGETQYF. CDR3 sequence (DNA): TGTGCCAGTAAAGGGGATTTCGGGGAGACCCAGTACTTC. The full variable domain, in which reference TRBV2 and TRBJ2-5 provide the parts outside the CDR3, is EPEVTQTPSHQVTQMGQEVILRCVPISNHLYFYWYRQILGQKVEFLVSFYNNEISEKSEIFDDQFSVERPDGSNFTLKIRSTKLEDSAMYFCASKGDFGETQYFGPGTRLLVL.

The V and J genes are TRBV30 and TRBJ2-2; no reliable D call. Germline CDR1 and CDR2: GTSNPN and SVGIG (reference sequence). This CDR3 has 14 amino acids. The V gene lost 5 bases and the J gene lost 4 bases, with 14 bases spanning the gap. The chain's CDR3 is CAWGKGSSTGELFF. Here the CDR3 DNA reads TGTGCCTGGGGAAAAGGCAGTAGCACCGGGGAGCTGTTTTTT.

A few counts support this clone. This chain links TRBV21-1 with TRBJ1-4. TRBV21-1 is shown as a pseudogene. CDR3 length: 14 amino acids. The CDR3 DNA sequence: TGTGCCAGCAGCAAGATAGAGTCCAATGAAAAACTGTTTTTT. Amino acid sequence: CASSKIESNEKLFF.

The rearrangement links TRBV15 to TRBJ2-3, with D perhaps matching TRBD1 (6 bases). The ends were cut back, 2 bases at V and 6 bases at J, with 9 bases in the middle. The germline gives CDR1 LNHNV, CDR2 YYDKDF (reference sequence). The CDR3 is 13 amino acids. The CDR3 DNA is TGTGCCACCAGCAGAAACAGGGAGGATACGCAGTATTTT. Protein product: CATSRNREDTQYF.

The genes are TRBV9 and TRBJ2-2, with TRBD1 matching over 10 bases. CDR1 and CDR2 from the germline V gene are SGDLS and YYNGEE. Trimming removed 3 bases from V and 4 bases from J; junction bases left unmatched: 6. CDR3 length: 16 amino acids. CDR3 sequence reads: CASSARQGATTGELFF. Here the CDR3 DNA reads TGTGCCAGCAGCGCACGACAGGGGGCGACCACCGGGGAGCTGTTTTTT.

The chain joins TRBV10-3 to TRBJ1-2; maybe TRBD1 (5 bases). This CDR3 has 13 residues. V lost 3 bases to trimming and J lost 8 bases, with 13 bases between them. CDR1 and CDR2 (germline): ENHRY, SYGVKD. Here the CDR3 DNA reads TGTGCCATCAGTGAAGGGAGCAGGGAAGGCTACACCTTC. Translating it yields CAISEGSREGYTF.